This T cell receptor beta chain comes out of a study of T-cell memory formation after mild COVID-19. Study as a whole: TCR clusters were mostly confined to one donor each.

This clonotype has just a few counts. This CDR3 has 14 amino acids. Per germline, CDR1 MNHNS and CDR2 SASEGT. The V end lost 1 base, the J end lost 9 bases, and 12 bases lay between the germline ends. TCRalpha and TCRbeta libraries used 5'RACE with constant-segment primers and UMIs. TCRdb re-called the 5' RACE reads with MiXCR, one entry per CDR3 protein. The sample has about 44,000 distinct CDR3 sequences; 7.3% are singletons. The chain has TRBV6-1 and TRBJ2-2; possible D gene TRBD2, 6 bases. The clonotype comes from a man younger than 35 who had mild COVID-19 (a few samples of this study predate the infection). Cell type and time point are not known. What was sequenced was PBMCs or a T cell subset sorted from them (not recorded which). CDR3 sequence (DNA): TGTGCCAGCAGTGAAGAGTGGCGGGACCGGGAGCTGTTTTTT. It codes for CASSEEWRDRELFF.